This passage covers 8 T cell receptor beta chains from one sample sequenced in a study of T-cell memory formation after mild COVID-19. A single record per CDR3 protein comes from TCRdb applying MiXCR to the 5' RACE reads. The table shows 450,000 to 650,000 distinct CDR3 sequences, with about a fifth occurring only once. The material sequenced was PBMCs or a T cell subset sorted from them (not recorded which). The receptors derive from an adult woman who had mild COVID-19 (a few samples of this study predate the infection). Cell type and time point are not known.

This clonotype turned up a few times. This chain joins TRBV28 and TRBJ1-4, with D unresolved. CDR1 is MDHEN, CDR2 SYDVKM, per germline. Trimming took 6 bases from V and 0 from J, leaving 8 bases between them. The CDR3 spans 14 residues. CDR3 bases: TGTGCCAGCAGAAACAGTGCAACTAATGAAAAACTGTTTTTT. This encodes CASRNSATNEKLFF.

The sample holds many counts of this clonotype. The rearrangement uses TRBV9 and TRBJ2-7, with 8 bases lining up with TRBD1. The CDR3 consists of 15 residues. The V gene end was trimmed by 3 bases and the J gene end by 2 bases; junction bases not matched to a gene: 7. CDR1 is SGDLS, CDR2 YYNGEE, per germline. CDR3 sequence reads: CASSAGPGQAYEQYF. Here the CDR3 DNA reads TGTGCCAGCAGCGCCGGACCGGGACAGGCCTACGAGCAGTACTTC.

As to this clonotype: Possible read error: a much larger clone is one base away. This chain connects TRBV6-2 or TRBV6-3 to TRBJ1-5; 7 bases are a match to TRBD1. CDR1 MNHEY and CDR2 SVGEGT come from the germline V gene. CDR3 length equals 12 residues. The CDR3 DNA reads TGTGCCAGCGAAGTGCCGGGACAGCCCCAGCAATTT. Translated: CASEVPGQPQQF.

V gene TRBV7-9 combines with J gene TRBJ2-4; D remains unclear. V was clipped by 10 bases and J by 5 bases, with 12 bases between them. This CDR3 has 12 residues. Germline CDR1 SEHNR, CDR2 FQNEAQ (reference sequence). CDR3 amino acids: CAIAGIENIQYF. The CDR3 nucleotides are TGTGCCATTGCTGGGATTGAAAACATTCAGTACTTC.

The chain carries TRBV11-2 and TRBJ1-2; D is uncertain. Looked up from germline, CDR1 is SGHAT and CDR2 is FQNNGV. This CDR3 is built from 17 residues. V lost 3 bases, J lost 3 bases, and 20 bases lay in between. CDR3 sequence reads: CASSLSPGVRVDYGYTF. The CDR3, as DNA: TGTGCCAGCAGCTTGTCCCCCGGGGTACGAGTTGACTATGGCTACACCTTC.

This chain joins TRBV5-6 and TRBJ2-2; no reliable D call. V was cut by 4 bases and J by 3 bases, with 10 bases left in between. The germline V gene has CDR1 SGHDT and CDR2 YYEEEE. The CDR3 runs 14 residues. This CDR3 is CASSPPRYTGELFF. The CDR3 DNA follows: TGTGCCAGCAGCCCACCCAGATACACCGGGGAGCTGTTTTTT.

The J gene is TRBJ1-1, the V gene TRBV2; 7 nucleotides match TRBD1. Trimming removed 6 bases from V and 0 bases from J; junction bases left unmatched: 4. This CDR3 is built from 14 residues. Germline CDR1 SNHLY, CDR2 FYNNEI. The CDR3 nucleotides are TGTGCCAGCAGGGGGGACAGATTGAACACTGAAGCTTTCTTT. Protein: CASRGDRLNTEAFF.

In its sample, this clonotype was seen a few times. The V call is TRBV5-1, the J call TRBJ2-7, with D perhaps being TRBD1 or TRBD2 (5 bases each). Germline CDR1 is SGHRS and CDR2 is YFSETQ. V was pared by 4 bases and J by 3 bases, with 17 bases between. The CDR3 has 15 amino acids. The CDR3 DNA reads TGCGCCAGCAGCCCCACCACCGGGGCCAACTACGAGCAGTACTTC. Translation gives CASSPTTGANYEQYF.